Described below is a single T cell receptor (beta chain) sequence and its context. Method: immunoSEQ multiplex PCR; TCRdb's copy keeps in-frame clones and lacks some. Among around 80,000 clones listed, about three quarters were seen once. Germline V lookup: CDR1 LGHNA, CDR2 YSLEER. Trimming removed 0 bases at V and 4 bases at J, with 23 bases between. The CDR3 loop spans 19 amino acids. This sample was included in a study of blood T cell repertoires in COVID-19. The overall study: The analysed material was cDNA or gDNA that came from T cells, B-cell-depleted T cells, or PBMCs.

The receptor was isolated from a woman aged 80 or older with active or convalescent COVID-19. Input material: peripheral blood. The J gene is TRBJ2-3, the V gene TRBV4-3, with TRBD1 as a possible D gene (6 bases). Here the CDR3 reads CASSQDPQGRGGPADTQYF. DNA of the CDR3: TGCGCCAGCAGCCAAGATCCACAGGGAAGAGGAGGACCGGCAGATACGCAGTATTTT.